The 3 T cell receptor beta chains below come from one sample, sequenced in a study of molecular identifiers for immune sequencing clone quantification. Each CDR3 protein is one row after TCRdb ran MiXCR on the PCR reads. The table has over 600,000 distinct CDR3 sequences, nearly 20% seen once; the top ten hold 0.85% to 0.9%. The sample consisted of naive CD8+ T cells from blood, with Jurkat cell RNA spiked in. Subset specified: FACS-sorted CD8+CD4-CCR7+CD45RA+ naive T cells. The source of these receptors is a human donor in good health. Some libraries in this study had Jurkat cell RNA spiked in.

The rearrangement links TRBV12-3 or TRBV12-4 to TRBJ2-7; D gene uncertain. Trimming pared 2 bases from V and 2 bases from J, leaving 10 bases between. This CDR3 has 14 residues. DNA of the CDR3: TGTGCCAGCAGTTTATCCCTAGAAGCCTACGAGCAGTACTTC. This encodes CASSLSLEAYEQYF.

This clonotype came up many times. The rearrangement links TRBV7-9 to TRBJ1-1; 9 nucleotides align to TRBD1. This CDR3 comprises 15 residues. Germline CDR1 SEHNR, CDR2 FQNEAQ (reference sequence). V lost 3 bases and J lost 1; bases outside the gene matches: 3. This CDR3 reads CASSFGQGKNTEAFF. The CDR3 nucleotides are TGTGCCAGCAGCTTCGGACAGGGGAAGAACACTGAAGCTTTCTTT.

At least ten counts were recorded for this clonotype. The gene calls are TRBV12-3 or TRBV12-4 and TRBJ1-5; TRBD1 is a possible D gene (6 bases). Trimming removed 7 bases at V and 4 bases at J, with 20 bases between. CDR3 length: 16 amino acids. CDR3 sequence (DNA): TGTGCCAGCACAGGTGACCATCTCAGGGGTAATCAGCCCCAGCATTTT. Translating it yields CASTGDHLRGNQPQHF.